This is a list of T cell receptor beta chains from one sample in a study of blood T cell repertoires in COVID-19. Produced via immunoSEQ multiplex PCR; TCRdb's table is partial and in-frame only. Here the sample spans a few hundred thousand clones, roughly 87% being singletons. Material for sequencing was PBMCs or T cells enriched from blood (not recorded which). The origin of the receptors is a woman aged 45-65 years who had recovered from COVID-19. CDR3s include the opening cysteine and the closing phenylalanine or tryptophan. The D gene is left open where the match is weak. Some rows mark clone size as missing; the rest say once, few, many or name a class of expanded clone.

cdr3_nt: TGCGCCAGCAGCGTCTCACCCGGGGGGGCGAACACCGGGGAGCTGTTTTTT; cdr3_aa: CASSVSPGGANTGELFF; clone_size: NA; d_call: TRBD2; j_call: TRBJ2-2; v_call: TRBV5-1
cdr3_nt: TGTGCCAGCAACCCAAGCTCGACTAGCGGGATTTTCTACGAGCAGTACTTC; cdr3_aa: CASNPSSTSGIFYEQYF; clone_size: NA; d_call: TRBD2; j_call: TRBJ2-7; v_call: TRBV6-2/TRBV6-3
cdr3_nt: TGCGCCAGCAGCTACCGGACAGAAAACACCGGGGAGCTGTTTTTT; cdr3_aa: CASSYRTENTGELFF; clone_size: once; d_call: NA; j_call: TRBJ2-2; v_call: TRBV5-1
cdr3_nt: TGCGCCAGCAGCTTTGACGGTCGGGGGAGCACTGAAGCTTTCTTT; cdr3_aa: CASSFDGRGSTEAFF; clone_size: once; d_call: NA; j_call: TRBJ1-1; v_call: TRBV4-1
cdr3_nt: TGTGCCATCAGTGAGCCCGGACAGGTCGCAGATACGCAGTATTTT; cdr3_aa: CAISEPGQVADTQYF; clone_size: once; d_call: TRBD1; j_call: TRBJ2-3; v_call: TRBV10-3
cdr3_nt: TGCAGCGTTGAAGGGTTTAAGCAGGAACCCTACGAGCAGTACTTC; cdr3_aa: CSVEGFKQEPYEQYF; clone_size: NA; d_call: NA; j_call: TRBJ2-7; v_call: TRBV29-1
cdr3_nt: TGTGCCAGCAGCCAAGATTTACGGGTCGATGGCTACACCTTC; cdr3_aa: CASSQDLRVDGYTF; clone_size: NA; d_call: NA; j_call: TRBJ1-2; v_call: TRBV3-1/TRBV3-2
cdr3_nt: TGTGCCAGCAGCCAAGTGACAGGGGGCGCCTCGCGGCAGTACTTC; cdr3_aa: CASSQVTGGASRQYF; clone_size: NA; d_call: TRBD1; j_call: TRBJ2-7; v_call: TRBV3-1/TRBV3-2
cdr3_nt: TGCAGCGTCGAGATGCTGCCAGGGGGGAACACTGAAGCTTTCTTT; cdr3_aa: CSVEMLPGGNTEAFF; clone_size: few; d_call: TRBD1; j_call: TRBJ1-1; v_call: TRBV29-1
cdr3_nt: TGTGCCAGCAGCTTAGCCGGGACAGGGGAGTACGAGCAGTACTTC; cdr3_aa: CASSLAGTGEYEQYF; clone_size: NA; d_call: TRBD1; j_call: TRBJ2-7; v_call: TRBV7-8
cdr3_nt: TGTGCCAGCAGCAAAGAAGGGAGGGACGATGGCTACACCTTC; cdr3_aa: CASSKEGRDDGYTF; clone_size: NA; d_call: NA; j_call: TRBJ1-2; v_call: TRBV21-1
cdr3_nt: TGTGCCAGCAGCGTAGCGGACCAAGAGACCCAGTACTTC; cdr3_aa: CASSVADQETQYF; clone_size: NA; d_call: NA; j_call: TRBJ2-5; v_call: TRBV9
cdr3_nt: TGTGCCAGCAGCCCCCTCATAACGACAGAGAATTCACCCCTCCACTTT; cdr3_aa: CASSPLITTENSPLHF; clone_size: NA; d_call: NA; j_call: TRBJ1-6; v_call: TRBV4-2
cdr3_nt: TGTGCCAGCAGTTTATTCGGGCGAGGGGGAAGGGGGAGCAATCAGCCCCAGCATTTT; cdr3_aa: CASSLFGRGGRGSNQPQHF; clone_size: NA; d_call: NA; j_call: TRBJ1-5; v_call: TRBV28
cdr3_nt: TGTGCCAGCAGCGAAGTATTCGGCGGGGAGCTGTTTTTT; cdr3_aa: CASSEVFGGELFF; clone_size: NA; d_call: NA; j_call: TRBJ2-2; v_call: TRBV9
cdr3_nt: TGTGCCATCAGTCCCCGGAATAGCGGAATCACCGGGGAGCTGTTTTTT; cdr3_aa: CAISPRNSGITGELFF; clone_size: NA; d_call: NA; j_call: TRBJ2-2; v_call: TRBV10-3
cdr3_nt: TGTGCCAGCTCACCACGAGGGGGCCGGATGAACACTGAAGCTTTCTTT; cdr3_aa: CASSPRGGRMNTEAFF; clone_size: NA; d_call: TRBD1; j_call: TRBJ1-1; v_call: TRBV18
cdr3_nt: TGTGCCAGCAGCACCAGACAGAGCCGCTCAAACACTGAAGCTTTCTTT; cdr3_aa: CASSTRQSRSNTEAFF; clone_size: NA; d_call: NA; j_call: TRBJ1-1; v_call: TRBV11-1
cdr3_nt: TGTGCCAGCAGCTCACAGGGGAGGCTATACTATGGCTACACCTTC; cdr3_aa: CASSSQGRLYYGYTF; clone_size: NA; d_call: TRBD1; j_call: TRBJ1-2; v_call: TRBV11-2
cdr3_nt: TGCGCCAGCAGCTGGACCGGTTTAGGCCGGGGAGATACGCAGTATTTT; cdr3_aa: CASSWTGLGRGDTQYF; clone_size: NA; d_call: NA; j_call: TRBJ2-3; v_call: TRBV5-1
cdr3_nt: TGTGCCAGCAGCCCACGGGGGGGCCAGGATACGCAGTATTTT; cdr3_aa: CASSPRGGQDTQYF; clone_size: NA; d_call: TRBD2; j_call: TRBJ2-3; v_call: TRBV6-6
cdr3_nt: TGTGCCAGCAGTTCAATGACAGGTACCTACGAGCAGTACTTC; cdr3_aa: CASSSMTGTYEQYF; clone_size: NA; d_call: NA; j_call: TRBJ2-7; v_call: TRBV7-9
cdr3_nt: TGTGCCAGCAGACCGGACGGAGGAGCCCATAATTCACCCCTCCACTTT; cdr3_aa: CASRPDGGAHNSPLHF; clone_size: NA; d_call: NA; j_call: TRBJ1-6; v_call: TRBV2
cdr3_nt: TGTGCCAGTTCTCAGACAGGGCCGGGTTTCCCCCCGTCCTCCAAGCAGTACTTC; cdr3_aa: CASSQTGPGFPPSSKQYF; clone_size: NA; d_call: TRBD1; j_call: TRBJ2-7; v_call: TRBV19
cdr3_nt: TGTGCCACCCAGTCTGGATCGGGGGGGAACACCGGGGAGCTGTTTTTT; cdr3_aa: CATQSGSGGNTGELFF; clone_size: NA; d_call: TRBD2; j_call: TRBJ2-2; v_call: TRBV7-2
cdr3_nt: TGTGCCAGCAGCTTAAGGGTAACCCGGGATAATAAAGGAGGGACTGAAGCTTTCTTT; cdr3_aa: CASSLRVTRDNKGGTEAFF; clone_size: NA; d_call: NA; j_call: TRBJ1-1; v_call: TRBV7-3
cdr3_nt: TGCGCCAGCAGCACAGGTCCCCACCCGATAGACACCATATATTTT; cdr3_aa: CASSTGPHPIDTIYF; clone_size: once; d_call: NA; j_call: TRBJ1-3; v_call: TRBV5-1
cdr3_nt: TGTGCCAGCAGTGATGGGGGGAACTATGGCTACACCTTC; cdr3_aa: CASSDGGNYGYTF; clone_size: NA; d_call: NA; j_call: TRBJ1-2; v_call: TRBV25-1
cdr3_nt: TGTGCCAGCAGCCCACAGGGGGGAGCCACCTACAATGAGCAGTTCTTC; cdr3_aa: CASSPQGGATYNEQFF; clone_size: few; d_call: TRBD1; j_call: TRBJ2-1; v_call: TRBV7-3
cdr3_nt: TGTGCCAGCAGCTTAATGGGACTTAACACTGAAGCTTTCTTT; cdr3_aa: CASSLMGLNTEAFF; clone_size: NA; d_call: NA; j_call: TRBJ1-1; v_call: TRBV13
cdr3_nt: TGCGCCAGCAGCCGGAGCGGGGGGGCCCAAGAGACCCAGTACTTC; cdr3_aa: CASSRSGGAQETQYF; clone_size: NA; d_call: TRBD2; j_call: TRBJ2-5; v_call: TRBV5-1
cdr3_nt: TGTGCCAGCAGCGCCTGGACAGGGCGGACGATGAACACTGAAGCTTTCTTT; cdr3_aa: CASSAWTGRTMNTEAFF; clone_size: NA; d_call: TRBD1; j_call: TRBJ1-1; v_call: TRBV9
cdr3_nt: TGTGCCAGCAGCTTAGGCAAGGCAGGGAACACTGAAGCTTTCTTT; cdr3_aa: CASSLGKAGNTEAFF; clone_size: NA; d_call: NA; j_call: TRBJ1-1; v_call: TRBV7-8
cdr3_nt: TGCGCCAGCAGCTTGGCCAGAACGGGAGGGTCGGATGAGCAGTTCTTC; cdr3_aa: CASSLARTGGSDEQFF; clone_size: NA; d_call: TRBD2; j_call: TRBJ2-1; v_call: TRBV5-1
cdr3_nt: TGTGCCAGCAGTGAGTCGGGACAGAACACTGAAGCTTTCTTT; cdr3_aa: CASSESGQNTEAFF; clone_size: NA; d_call: NA; j_call: TRBJ1-1; v_call: TRBV25-1
cdr3_nt: TGTGCCAGTAGTATCCCTACAGGGGGCAGCAATCAGCCCCAGCATTTT; cdr3_aa: CASSIPTGGSNQPQHF; clone_size: NA; d_call: TRBD1; j_call: TRBJ1-5; v_call: TRBV19